The TCR beta chain under discussion was sequenced for a study of CD8 T cells in Susac syndrome. Study-wide context: Within the sequenced group of Susac syndrome patients, six showed active disease and about 8 were in remission.

Random hexamers were used to reverse transcribe roughly 0.45 to 1 ug of RNA. The TCR beta CDR3 was amplified by immunoSEQ multiplex PCR across 54 Vbeta, 13 Jbeta. TCRdb called the immunoSEQ multiplex PCR reads again in MiXCR, with one record for every CDR3 protein. Counted here are some 120,000 distinct CDR3 sequences, around 94% occurring once; the ten biggest clones make up 0.21%. The CDR3 totals 13 residues. Germline V lookup: CDR1 SEHNR, CDR2 FQNEAQ (reference sequence). Patients having Susac syndrome satisfied recently defined diagnostic criteria for definite or probable disease. About this clonotype itself: One junction end disagrees with the germline gene, perhaps due to a read error.

The receptor comes from a human donor with Susac syndrome. The V gene is TRBV7-9, the J gene TRBJ1-1; 7 bases line up with TRBD1. The material sequenced was CD8+ T cells from PBMCs. The CDR3 nucleotides read TGTGCCAGCATCTTAACAGGGGTCTCAGAAGCTTTCTTT. It is translated as CASILTGVSEAFF.